Sequencing of this TCR beta chain was carried out in a study of blood T cell repertoires in COVID-19. On the study more broadly: Samples representing acute and convalescent COVID-19 were sourced from the United States, Italy and Spain. PBMCs, B-cell-depleted T cells, or T cells provided the cDNA or gDNA that made up the material.

From germline, CDR1 is MGHRA and CDR2 YSYEKL. V lost 0 bases and J lost 5, with 5 bases in between. The CDR3 totals 12 residues. Per the original data handling: Quantification of nucleated cells was approximated via reference gene primer amplification. Data came from immunoSEQ multiplex PCR; TCRdb stores just in-frame clones and leaves some out. V and J calls and clone size follow that table, whereas D and trimming were derived from the DNA. The sample records 25,000 to 30,000 clones, roughly 83% being singletons. Sequences were obtained from peripheral blood. The source is a human donor in a cohort sampled during active COVID-19. V and J are TRBV4-1 and TRBJ2-7, with a weak D call TRBD1 (5 bases). The CDR3 loop is CASSQDRDEQYF. The CDR3 DNA reads as TGCGCCAGCAGCCAAGACAGGGACGAGCAGTACTTC.